The clone carrying this T cell receptor beta chain has just one count. The data belong to a study of cytomegalovirus exposure and HLA in healthy donors. In the PCR, 60 Vbeta and 13 Jbeta primers were used. Libraries were prepared by immunoSEQ multiplex PCR; TCRdb keeps only in-frame clonotypes and omits some of them. The sample includes around 50,000 clones, roughly 79% of them seen just once. Sample: PBMCs. The sequence came from a middle-aged man in good health and CMV-seronegative.

CDR3 region: CASSLPDRAHTF. The CDR3, as DNA: TGTGCCAGCTCACTCCCGGACAGGGCGCACACCTTC. J is TRBJ1-2 and V is TRBV18; 8 bases align to TRBD1. CDR3 size: 12 residues. CDR1 and CDR2 (germline): KGHSH, LQKENI. Trimming took 4 bases from V and 12 from J; bases not matched to a gene: 7. The complete variable domain, with remaining parts taken from reference TRBV18 and TRBJ1-2, reads NAGVMQNPRHLVRRRGQEARLRCSPMKGHSHVYWYRQLPEEGLKFMVYLQKENIIDESGMPKERFSAEFPKEGPSILRIQQVVRGDSAAYFCASSLPDRAHTFGSGTRLTVV.